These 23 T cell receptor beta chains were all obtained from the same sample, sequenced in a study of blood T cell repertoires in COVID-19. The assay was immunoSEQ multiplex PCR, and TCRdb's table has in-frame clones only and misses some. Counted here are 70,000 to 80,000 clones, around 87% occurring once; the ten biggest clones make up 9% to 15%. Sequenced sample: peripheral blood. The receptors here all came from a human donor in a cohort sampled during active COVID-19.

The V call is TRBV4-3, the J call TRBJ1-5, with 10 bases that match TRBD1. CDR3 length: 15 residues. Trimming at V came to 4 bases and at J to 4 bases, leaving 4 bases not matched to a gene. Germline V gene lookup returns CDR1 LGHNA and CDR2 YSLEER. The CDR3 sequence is CASSPTGGANQPQHF. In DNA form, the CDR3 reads TGCGCCAGCAGCCCGACAGGGGGCGCGAATCAGCCCCAGCATTTT.

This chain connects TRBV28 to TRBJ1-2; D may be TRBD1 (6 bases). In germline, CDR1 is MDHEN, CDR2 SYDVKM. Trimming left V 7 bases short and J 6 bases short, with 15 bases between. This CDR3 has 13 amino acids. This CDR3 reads CASTERDKDGYTF. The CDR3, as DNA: TGTGCCAGCACGGAGAGGGACAAGGATGGCTACACCTTC.

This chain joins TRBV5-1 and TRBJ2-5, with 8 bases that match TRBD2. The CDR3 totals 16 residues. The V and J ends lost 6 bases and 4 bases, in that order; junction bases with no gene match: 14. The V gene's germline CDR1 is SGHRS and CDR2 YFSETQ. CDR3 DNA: TGCGCCAGCACTCGGGGCGGGGGGCCCGGGAGAGAGACCCAGTACTTC. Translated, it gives CASTRGGGPGRETQYF.

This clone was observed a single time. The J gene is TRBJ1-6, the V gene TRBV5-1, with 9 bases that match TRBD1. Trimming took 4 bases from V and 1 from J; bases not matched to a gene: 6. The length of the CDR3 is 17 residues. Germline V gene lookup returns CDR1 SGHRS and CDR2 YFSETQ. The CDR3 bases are TGCGCCAGCAGCCCCGGACAGGGGCAATCCTATAATTCACCCCTCCACTTT. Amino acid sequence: CASSPGQGQSYNSPLHF.

The CDR3 DNA sequence: TGTGCCACCAGTGGGGGGAGGGACCAGCCCCAGCATTTT. As protein: CATSGGRDQPQHF. The rearrangement joins TRBV24-1 to TRBJ1-5, with D possibly TRBD1 on 5 matching bases. V gave up 5 bases and J gave up 7 bases, with 11 bases separating them. Germline CDR1 reads KGHDR; CDR2 reads SFDVKD. This CDR3 has 13 residues.

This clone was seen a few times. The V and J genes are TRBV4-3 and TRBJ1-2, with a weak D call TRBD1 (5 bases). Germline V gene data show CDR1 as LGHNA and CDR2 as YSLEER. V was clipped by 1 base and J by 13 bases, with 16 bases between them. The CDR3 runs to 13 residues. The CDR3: CASSQAPGAALTF. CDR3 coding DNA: TGCGCCAGCAGCCAAGCTCCTGGGGCCGCTCTCACCTTC.

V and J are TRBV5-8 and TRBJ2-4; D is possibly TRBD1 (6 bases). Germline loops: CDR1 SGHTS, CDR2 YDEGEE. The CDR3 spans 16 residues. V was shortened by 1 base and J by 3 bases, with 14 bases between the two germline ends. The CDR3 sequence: CASSLKGGGGKNIQYF. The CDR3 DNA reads TGTGCCAGCAGCTTGAAAGGGGGTGGAGGCAAAAACATTCAGTACTTC.

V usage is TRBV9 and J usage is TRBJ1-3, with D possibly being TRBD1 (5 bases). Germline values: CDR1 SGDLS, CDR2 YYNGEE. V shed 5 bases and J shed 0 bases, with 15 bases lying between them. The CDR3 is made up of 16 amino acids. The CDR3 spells CASSAVGADSGNTIYF. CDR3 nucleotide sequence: TGTGCCAGCAGTGCAGTAGGGGCGGACTCTGGAAACACCATATATTTT.

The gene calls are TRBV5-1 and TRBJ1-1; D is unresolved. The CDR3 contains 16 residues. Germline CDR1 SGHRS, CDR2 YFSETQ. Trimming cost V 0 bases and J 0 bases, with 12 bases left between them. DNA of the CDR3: TGCGCCAGCAGCTTGGCAGGTCCGGGAATGAACACTGAAGCTTTCTTT. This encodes CASSLAGPGMNTEAFF.

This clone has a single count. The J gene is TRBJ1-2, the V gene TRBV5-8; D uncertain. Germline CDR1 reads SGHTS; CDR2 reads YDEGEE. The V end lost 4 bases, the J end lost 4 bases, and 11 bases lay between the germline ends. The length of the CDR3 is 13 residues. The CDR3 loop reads CASSPGGFYGYTF. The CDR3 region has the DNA TGTGCCAGCAGCCCAGGTGGCTTCTATGGCTACACCTTC.

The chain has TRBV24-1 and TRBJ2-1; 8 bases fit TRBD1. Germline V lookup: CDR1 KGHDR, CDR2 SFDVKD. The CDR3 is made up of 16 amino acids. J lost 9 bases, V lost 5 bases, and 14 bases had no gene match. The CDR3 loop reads CATSAGQGSFGIEQFF. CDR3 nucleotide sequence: TGTGCCACCAGTGCCGGACAGGGCAGTTTTGGTATTGAGCAGTTCTTC.

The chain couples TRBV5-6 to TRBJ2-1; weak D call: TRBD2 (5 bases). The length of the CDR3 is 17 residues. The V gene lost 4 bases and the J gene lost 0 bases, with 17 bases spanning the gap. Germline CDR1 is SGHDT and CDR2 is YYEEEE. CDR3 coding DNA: TGTGCCAGCAGCCCGACGGCTAGCCGGAGCTCCTACAATGAGCAGTTCTTC. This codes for CASSPTASRSSYNEQFF.

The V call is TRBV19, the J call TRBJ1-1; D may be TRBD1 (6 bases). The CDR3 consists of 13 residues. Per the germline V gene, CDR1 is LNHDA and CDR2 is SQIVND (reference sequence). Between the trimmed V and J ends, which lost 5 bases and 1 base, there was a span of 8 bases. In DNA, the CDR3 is TGTGCCAGTAGTCGGGACAAGAACACTGAAGCTTTCTTT. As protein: CASSRDKNTEAFF.

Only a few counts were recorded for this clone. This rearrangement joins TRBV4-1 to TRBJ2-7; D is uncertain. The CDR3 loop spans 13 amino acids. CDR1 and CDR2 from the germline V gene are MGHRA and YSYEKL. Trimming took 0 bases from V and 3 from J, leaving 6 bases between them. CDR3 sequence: CASSQENSYEQYF. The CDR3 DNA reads TGCGCCAGCAGCCAAGAGAACAGCTACGAGCAGTACTTC.

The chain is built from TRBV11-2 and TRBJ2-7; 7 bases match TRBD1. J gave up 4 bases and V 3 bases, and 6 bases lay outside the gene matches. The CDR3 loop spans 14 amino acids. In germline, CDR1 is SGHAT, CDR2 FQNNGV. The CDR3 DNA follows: TGTGCCAGCAGCTTCACCCCGGGACAGTACGAGCAGTACTTC. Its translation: CASSFTPGQYEQYF.

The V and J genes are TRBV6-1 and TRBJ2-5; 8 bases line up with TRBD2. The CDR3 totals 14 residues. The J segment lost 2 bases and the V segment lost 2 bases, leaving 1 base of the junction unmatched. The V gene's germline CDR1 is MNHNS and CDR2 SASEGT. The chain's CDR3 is CASSERGGQETQYF. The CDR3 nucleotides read TGTGCCAGCAGTGAACGGGGGGGACAAGAGACCCAGTACTTC.

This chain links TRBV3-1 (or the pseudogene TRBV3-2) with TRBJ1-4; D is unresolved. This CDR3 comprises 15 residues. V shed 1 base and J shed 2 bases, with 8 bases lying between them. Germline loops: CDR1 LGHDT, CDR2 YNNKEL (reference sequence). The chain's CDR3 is CASSQAGYTNEKLFF. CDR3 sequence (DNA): TGTGCCAGCAGCCAAGCAGGCTACACTAATGAAAAACTGTTTTTT.

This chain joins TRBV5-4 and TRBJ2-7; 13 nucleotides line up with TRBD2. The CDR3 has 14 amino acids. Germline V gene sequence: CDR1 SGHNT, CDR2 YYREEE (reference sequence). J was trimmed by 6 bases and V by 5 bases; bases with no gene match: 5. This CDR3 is CASRLAGGPREQYF. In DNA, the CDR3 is TGTGCCAGCAGACTAGCGGGGGGGCCGCGCGAGCAGTACTTC.

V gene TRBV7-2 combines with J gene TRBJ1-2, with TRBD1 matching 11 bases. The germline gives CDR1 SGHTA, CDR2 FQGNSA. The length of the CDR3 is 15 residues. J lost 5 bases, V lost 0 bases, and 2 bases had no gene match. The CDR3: CASSLAGTGGYGYTF. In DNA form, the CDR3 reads TGTGCCAGCAGCTTAGCAGGGACAGGGGGTTATGGCTACACCTTC.

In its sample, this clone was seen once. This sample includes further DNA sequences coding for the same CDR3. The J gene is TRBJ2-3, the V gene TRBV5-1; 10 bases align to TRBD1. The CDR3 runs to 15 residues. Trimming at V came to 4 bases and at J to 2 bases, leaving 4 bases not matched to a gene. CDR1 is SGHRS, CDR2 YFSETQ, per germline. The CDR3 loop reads CASSPGQGFTDTQYF. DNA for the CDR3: TGCGCCAGCAGCCCGGGACAGGGGTTCACAGATACGCAGTATTTT. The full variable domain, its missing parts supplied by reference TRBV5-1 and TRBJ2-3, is KAGVTQTPRYLIKTRGQQVTLSCSPISGHRSVSWYQQTPGQGLQFLFEYFSETQRNKGNFPGRFSGRQFSNSRSEMNVSTLELGDSALYLCASSPGQGFTDTQYFGPGTRLTVL.

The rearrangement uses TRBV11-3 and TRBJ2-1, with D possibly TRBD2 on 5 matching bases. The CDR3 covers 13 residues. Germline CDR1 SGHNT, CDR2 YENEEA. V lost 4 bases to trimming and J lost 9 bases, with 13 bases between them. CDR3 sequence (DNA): TGTGCCAGCAGCTCCTCTAGCCGCAGTGAGCAGTTCTTC. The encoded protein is CASSSSSRSEQFF.

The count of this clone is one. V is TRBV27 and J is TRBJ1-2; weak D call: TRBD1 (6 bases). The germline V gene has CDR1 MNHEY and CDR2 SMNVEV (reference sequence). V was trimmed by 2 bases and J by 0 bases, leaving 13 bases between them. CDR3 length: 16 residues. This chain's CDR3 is CASSLGKQGSNYGYTF. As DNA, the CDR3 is TGTGCCAGCAGTTTAGGCAAACAGGGTTCTAACTATGGCTACACCTTC.

CDR3 coding DNA: TGTGCCAGGAGCGGGGCAAGCTCCTACAATGAGCAGTTCTTC. Protein sequence: CARSGASSYNEQFF. V usage is TRBV2 and J usage is TRBJ2-1; 7 positions match TRBD2. Germline V gene data show CDR1 as SNHLY and CDR2 as FYNNEI. The CDR3 has 14 residues. V shed 9 bases and J 0 bases; nucleotides not matched to a gene: 5. The variable domain in full, completed from reference TRBV2 and TRBJ2-1, reads EPEVTQTPSHQVTQMGQEVILRCVPISNHLYFYWYRQILGQKVEFLVSFYNNEISEKSEIFDDQFSVERPDGSNFTLKIRSTKLEDSAMYFCARSGASSYNEQFFGPGTRLTVL.